The entry below gives a single TCR beta chain sequence along with its context. Its antigen is still unknown. These data come from a study of T cell responses to AZD1222 COVID-19 vaccine. At the level of the study: Pooling of second doses given at about 4 or about 12 weeks was done. Study-wide findings and caveats: Repertoire collection took place solely once the T cell response had peaked. CD4 TCRs covered the whole spike, strongest at regions 160-218 and 743-854. Clonal diversity was possibly underestimated; the donors were predominantly white British and more often female.

V was pared by 4 bases and J by 10 bases, with 11 bases between. Germline CDR1 SNHLY, CDR2 FYNNEI. The CDR3 is 12 residues long. Here immunoSEQ multiplex PCR was the method, and the copy in TCRdb shows in-frame clones only, minus some. The sample has 120,000 to 150,000 clones, approximately 90% seen once; the top ten hold around 3.7%. This receptor was identified in an adult in good health. This specimen consisted of peripheral blood, obtained on day 0 of AZD1222 vaccination. The J gene is TRBJ1-5, the V gene TRBV2; TRBD1 is a possible D gene (6 bases). CDR3 sequence reads: CASSVQGGPQHF. The CDR3 DNA follows: TGTGCCAGCAGTGTACAGGGAGGCCCCCAGCATTTT.